This T cell receptor beta chain is from a study of T-cell memory formation after mild COVID-19. Study context: TCR clusters mostly belonged to single donors. Points from the study as a whole: While clones contracting from day 15 to 85 were balanced between CD4 and CD8, later expanders leaned CD4+. Mainly in CM and EM were contracting CD4+ clones; CD8+ were in EMRA.

TCRdb used MiXCR to reprocess the 5' RACE reads, holding one entry per CDR3 protein. This table has 30,000 to 50,000 distinct CDR3 sequences, about 6.7% appearing once. Ten or more counts support this clonotype. What it recognizes is unknown. The CDR3 length is 15 residues. V dropped 0 bases and J dropped 3; count of bases not matched to a gene: 5. Germline CDR1 SGHRS, CDR2 YFSETQ. This sequence was found in an adult who had mild COVID-19 (a few samples of this study predate the infection). Cell type and time point are not known. The chain recombines TRBV5-1 with TRBJ2-7; 8 bases agree with TRBD2. The sequencing sample was made of PBMCs or a T cell subset sorted from them (not recorded which). The CDR3, as DNA: TGCGCCAGCAGCTTGGGTACTAGCGGATTCTACGAGCAGTACTTC. Translating it yields CASSLGTSGFYEQYF.